Detailed here is one T cell receptor beta chain. Antigen: not known. Germline CDR1 SQVTM, CDR2 ANQGSEA. CDR3 length: 13 residues. Assay used: immunoSEQ multiplex PCR; TCRdb lists only in-frame clones, some missing. The sample lists approximately 30,000 clones, approximately 83% occurring once. The data belong to a study of Tregs in tolerant kidney transplant recipients. This chain joins TRBV29-1 and TRBJ2-3; D is possibly TRBD1 or TRBD2 (7 bases each). Sequencing was done on a sample of Tregs from blood cultured with allogeneic cells. The receptor comes from a human donor in good health. Here the CDR3 reads CTPMGRGQDTQYF. CDR3 DNA: TGCACCCCGATGGGGAGGGGGCAAGATACGCAGTATTTT.